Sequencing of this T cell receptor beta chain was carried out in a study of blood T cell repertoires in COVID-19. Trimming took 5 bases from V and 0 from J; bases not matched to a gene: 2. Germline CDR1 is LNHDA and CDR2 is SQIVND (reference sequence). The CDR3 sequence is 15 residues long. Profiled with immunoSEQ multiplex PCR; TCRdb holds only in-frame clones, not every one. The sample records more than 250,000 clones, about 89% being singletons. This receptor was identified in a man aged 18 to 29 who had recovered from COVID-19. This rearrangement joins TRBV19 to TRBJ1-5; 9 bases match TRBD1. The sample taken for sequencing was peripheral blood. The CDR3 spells CASSQTGGSNQPQHF. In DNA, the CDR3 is TGTGCCAGTAGTCAGACAGGGGGTAGCAATCAGCCCCAGCATTTT.